The rows below give T cell receptor beta chains drawn from one sample of a study of early T cells in non-severe SARS-CoV-2 infection. MiXCR was run by TCRdb on the 5' RACE reads, yielding one entry per CDR3 protein. Here the sample spans tens of thousands of distinct CDR3 sequences, 10% to 15% being singletons. The sequenced sample consisted of whole blood. These receptor sequences come from an adult who was a healthcare worker with PCR-confirmed SARS-CoV-2 infection or an uninfected control (not recorded which). Both conserved end residues are part of each CDR3. A D gene is named only where the DNA matches it firmly. Clone size is stated in some rows and not others, as once, few, many or a class when expanded.

size | J | length | D | V | CDR3 | DNA
- | TRBJ2-3 | 16 | - | TRBV4-1 | CASSQDQRGGRDTQYF | TGCGCCAGCAGCCAAGATCAGAGGGGAGGTAGAGATACGCAGTATTTT
many | TRBJ2-7 | 14 | - | TRBV11-3 | CASSLGGLSYEQYF | TGTGCCAGCAGCTTAGGGGGTCTTTCCTACGAGCAGTACTTC
few | TRBJ1-5 | 13 | - | TRBV12-3/TRBV12-4 | CASSLNEAQPQHF | TGTGCCAGCAGTTTAAATGAGGCTCAGCCCCAGCATTTT
- | TRBJ2-7 | 10 | - | TRBV2 | CASSLSEQYF | TGTGCCAGCAGCCTATCCGAGCAGTACTTC
- | TRBJ1-4 | 13 | - | TRBV7-2 | CASSFRSQGKKFF | TGTGCCAGCAGCTTTAGGTCCCAAGGAAAAAAGTTTTTT
- | TRBJ1-4 | 15 | - | TRBV6-1 | CASRSDQGVWKKLFF | TGTGCCAGCAGATCGGACCAGGGAGTCTGGAAAAAACTGTTTTTT
many | TRBJ2-2 | 14 | - | TRBV30 | CAWEAGLNTGELFF | TGTGCCTGGGAGGCGGGACTTAACACCGGGGAGCTGTTTTTT
- | TRBJ2-7 | 16 | - | TRBV10-2 | CASSESTTTASYEQYF | TGCGCCAGCAGTGAGTCGACGACGACGGCCTCCTACGAGCAGTACTTC
many | TRBJ2-3 | 15 | TRBD1 | TRBV6-5 | CASSETGSSTDTQYF | TGTGCCAGCAGTGAGACAGGGTCGAGCACAGATACGCAGTATTTT
- | TRBJ1-2 | 13 | - | TRBV27 | CASRRGSNYGYTF | TGTGCCAGCAGGAGGGGGTCCAACTATGGCTACACCTTC
- | TRBJ1-5 | 14 | - | TRBV7-8 | CASSLGRLGAPQHF | TGTGCCAGCAGCTTAGGGCGGTTAGGAGCGCCCCAGCATTTT
few | TRBJ2-7 | 14 | - | TRBV7-2 | CASSRDRTSYEQYF | TGTGCCAGCAGCCGTGACAGGACCTCCTACGAGCAGTACTTC
few | TRBJ1-1 | 14 | TRBD1 | TRBV5-1 | CASSSQGANTEAFF | TGCGCCAGCAGCTCGCAGGGGGCGAACACTGAAGCTTTCTTT
many | TRBJ2-3 | 12 | - | TRBV29-1 | CSAEGGTDTQYF | TGCAGCGCTGAGGGGGGCACAGATACGCAGTATTTT
many | TRBJ2-3 | 14 | - | TRBV9 | CASSVAQGTDTQYF | TGTGCCAGCAGCGTAGCTCAGGGAACAGATACGCAGTATTTT
- | TRBJ2-1 | 15 | TRBD2 | TRBV2 | CAREADRGGRGEQFF | TGTGCCAGGGAAGCAGATCGGGGGGGCCGTGGTGAGCAGTTCTTC
many | TRBJ1-1 | 14 | - | TRBV7-8 | CASSLFGGNTEAFF | TGTGCCAGCAGCTTATTTGGGGGGAACACTGAAGCTTTCTTT
few | TRBJ2-3 | 13 | - | TRBV7-2 | CASSSRDLNTQYF | TGTGCCAGCAGCTCTAGGGACCTAAATACGCAGTATTTT
many | TRBJ1-4 | 8 | TRBD1 | TRBV20-1 | CSARDRVF | TGCAGTGCTAGGGACAGGGTTTTT
- | TRBJ1-2 | 15 | - | TRBV27 | CASSPHTGTLDGYTF | TGTGCCAGCAGTCCACACACCGGGACATTGGATGGCTACACCTTC
many | TRBJ1-6 | 13 | - | TRBV3-2 | CASSPLVNSPLHF | TGTGCCAGCAGCCCTCTCGTTAATTCACCCCTCCACTTT
- | TRBJ2-3 | 17 | - | TRBV5-4 | CASSIPLSGGASYTQYF | TGTGCCAGCAGCATACCGTTAAGTGGGGGGGCATCATATACGCAGTATTTT
- | TRBJ2-7 | 15 | - | TRBV19 | CASSINPGKSYEQYF | TGTGCCAGTAGTATAAATCCAGGGAAATCCTACGAGCAGTACTTC
few | TRBJ2-2 | 13 | - | TRBV4-3 | CASSQGLAGELFF | TGCGCCAGCAGCCAGGGGTTGGCCGGGGAGCTGTTTTTT
few | TRBJ2-3 | 15 | - | TRBV5-1 | CASSRVTQSTDTQYF | TGCGCCAGCAGCCGGGTAACCCAGAGCACAGATACGCAGTATTTT
many | TRBJ2-2 | 17 | - | TRBV7-3 | CASSPLGRPTLTGELFF | TGTGCCAGCAGCCCCTTAGGAAGACCTACTCTGACCGGGGAGCTGTTTTTT
- | TRBJ1-5 | 13 | - | TRBV5-1 | CASSPEWGQPQHF | TGCGCCAGCAGCCCAGAATGGGGGCAGCCCCAGCATTTT
- | TRBJ1-2 | 16 | - | TRBV5-1 | CASSLAPGQSSYGYTF | TGCGCCAGCAGCTTGGCCCCCGGACAGTCTTCCTATGGCTACACCTTC
- | TRBJ2-1 | 17 | - | TRBV4-3 | CASSQGGWRDHYNEQFF | TGCGCCAGCAGCCAAGGGGGATGGAGGGACCACTACAATGAGCAGTTCTTC
many | TRBJ2-7 | 13 | - | TRBV2 | CASNGIGTYEQYF | TGTGCCAGCAACGGGATAGGAACCTACGAGCAGTACTTC
many | TRBJ2-3 | 17 | - | TRBV6-5 | CASSYGPPGSELDTQYF | TGTGCCAGCAGTTACGGCCCACCGGGAAGTGAGCTGGATACGCAGTATTTT
- | TRBJ2-2 | 13 | - | TRBV11-3 | CVSSLDVDGELFF | TGTGTCAGCAGCTTAGATGTGGACGGGGAGCTGTTTTTT
- | TRBJ1-1 | 11 | - | TRBV29-1 | CSVYWRTEAFF | TGCAGCGTTTACTGGAGAACTGAAGCTTTCTTT
many | TRBJ2-6 | 17 | - | TRBV19 | CASSVLSARSGANVLTF | TGTGCCAGTAGTGTACTCAGCGCTCGCTCTGGGGCCAACGTCCTGACTTTC
few | TRBJ2-1 | 15 | TRBD2 | TRBV15 | CATSRDLPAGGEQFF | TGTGCCACCAGCAGAGATCTCCCAGCGGGGGGTGAACAGTTCTTC
few | TRBJ2-1 | 16 | TRBD2 | TRBV6-2/TRBV6-3 | CASSPGGLLQTDEQFF | TGTGCCAGCAGTCCCGGGGGACTACTCCAAACGGATGAGCAGTTCTTC
few | TRBJ1-3 | 17 | - | TRBV4-3 | CASSQVSPGDSGNTIYF | TGCGCCAGCAGCCAAGTATCTCCAGGGGACTCTGGAAACACCATATATTTT
- | TRBJ2-7 | 12 | TRBD1 | TRBV28 | CASIGQGDEQYF | TGTGCCAGCATCGGACAGGGGGACGAGCAGTACTTC
many | TRBJ2-1 | 17 | TRBD2 | TRBV5-1 | CASSLDPLAGVNNEQFF | TGCGCCAGCAGCTTGGATCCCCTAGCGGGGGTCAACAATGAGCAGTTCTTC
- | TRBJ2-7 | 12 | - | TRBV10-3 | CAISDSSGEQYF | TGTGCCATCAGTGATTCGTCGGGCGAGCAGTACTTC
few | TRBJ1-6 | 10 | - | TRBV12-3/TRBV12-4 | CASSLNTLHF | TGTGCCAGCAGTTTGAACACCCTCCACTTT
few | TRBJ1-2 | 12 | - | TRBV11-2 | CASTLSDYGYTF | TGTGCCAGCACCCTTTCGGACTATGGCTACACCTTC
many | TRBJ1-2 | 14 | - | TRBV6-5 | CASSYSGVSYGYTF | TGTGCCAGCAGTTACTCTGGGGTCTCCTATGGCTACACCTTC
few | TRBJ2-5 | 16 | TRBD2 | TRBV11-2 | CASSSRGRVRQETQYF | TGTGCCAGCAGCTCAAGAGGGAGGGTGAGGCAAGAGACCCAGTACTTC
many | TRBJ1-3 | 13 | - | TRBV20-1 | CSARSGKGNTIYF | TGCAGTGCTAGGTCAGGAAAGGGAAACACCATATATTTT